Sequencing of this TCR beta chain was carried out in a study of T-cell reconstitution after alpha-beta-depleted transplantation in children. Comments on this clonotype: Antigen unknown.

Unique molecular identifiers tagged the TCRbeta library. Each CDR3 protein is one row after TCRdb ran MiXCR on the PCR reads. The sample carries 60,000 to 85,000 distinct CDR3 sequences, 15% to 20% recorded once. Study conclusions and caveats: Hyperexpanded clones declined; after one year, newly produced T cells mostly supplied diversity. Day-60 TCRbeta diversity that was high in some patients was derived from surviving recipient T cells and thymic progenitors.

The CDR3 extends over 13 amino acids. V lost 6 bases to trimming and J lost 0 bases; unmatched junction nucleotides: 1. The input for sequencing was PBMCs, mostly from graft donor cells, taken 360 days after TCRalphabeta/CD19-depleted stem cell transplant. V usage is TRBV12-3 or TRBV12-4 and J usage is TRBJ2-7, with 8 positions matching TRBD1. The source is a male patient between 2 and 15 years old who had a stem cell transplant for acute lymphoblastic leukemia, so the T cells may come from the graft donor. In DNA, the CDR3 is TGTGCCAGCAGGACAGGGGCCTCCTACGAGCAGTACTTC. This codes for CASRTGASYEQYF.